This TCR beta chain is drawn from a study of long-term antiretroviral therapy in people with HIV (dated by TCRdb to the early 2020s). The study in broad terms: The earliest samples were collected about a decade before the 2015 WHO recommendation for immediate ART, when ART was typically delayed until CD4 counts fell. A retrospective serial study tested whether changes in peripheral blood TRB repertoire composition and diversity were associated with ART initiation and durable HIV suppression. A total of around 190 cryopreserved PBMC samples came from around 30 adults with confirmed HIV infection and were collected serially over a mean of approximately six years (range 1-12). Among the 30 to 35 participants with HIV, eleven were female. No cross-contamination during QIAcube processing was shown when test extractions of a monoclonal T-cell line were performed alongside 30 to 40 polyclonal samples. The study at large found these results: ART initiation was associated with a significant increase in TRB diversity, but diversity stayed significantly below transplant donor controls even after long-term ART. Expanded TRB clones identified before ART initiation dominated the repertoire at all time points, although this dominance fluctuated and declined in many PLHIV after ART. Unsorted PBMC were profiled instead of sorted CD4+ and CD8+ T cells because pre-ART samples had limited cell numbers. Limited PBMC availability meant only the TCR beta chain was sequenced, without alpha chain pairing. The samples were dated from about 2004 to 2018, and the ART regimens that were used may be less effective than current ART regimens. No data were available on ART adherence, viral resistance or therapy changes, limiting inferences about post-ART repertoire changes. Narrower CDR3 length ranges were observed in HIV repertoires than in controls, and an antigen-experienced repertoire with only a slight naive shift after ART was suggested by the network structure.

Of note for this clone: Its antigen is not yet known. Base quality data are lacking; no much larger clone is found one base away.

From V the trimming removes 0 bases and from J it removes 1 base, while the gene matches leave 5 bases of the junction unaccounted for. CDR1 and CDR2, per the germline V gene, are SGDLS and YYNGEE. CDR3 length: 17 amino acids, cysteine to phenylalanine. Just CDR3 DNA is preserved here, 51 bases in frame from base 1. To be included, a participant needed at least one PBMC sample from before ART initiation plus at least two post-ART samples. Every participant with HIV received treatment in the United States of America. Before DNA extraction, cryopreserved samples of roughly 0.85-11 million PBMC were thawed and then washed. At the time of the earliest PBMC sample for each participant with HIV, ages ranged from roughly 23 to 60 years. PBMC samples were contributed by each participant from 1-4 timepoints before ART initiation and 2-8 timepoints after ART initiation, with a median of 7 samples. For every participant, serial HIV viral load, CD4+ T-cell count, ART history and demographic data were obtained. Using a Qiagen kit on a QIAcube, genomic DNA was extracted from unsorted PBMC, with samples processed in batches of 12.

The immunoSEQ hsTCRB v3.0 assay was used at survey level resolution to sequence the TRB variable region. TRB sequencing targeted a depth of about 40,000-55,000 T-cell genomes per sample. An Illumina MiSeq with a v3 150-cycle kit was used to sequence the pooled TRB libraries. In the source study's methods: Repertoire analysis ran in R within a reproducible Nextflow workflow covering QC, data transformation and analysis. LymphoSeq2, an R package for exploring AIRR-Seq data, was used to implement custom analyses. A few samples that yielded fewer than 5000 total TRB sequences were excluded, so that more than 150 HIV repertoires were analyzed. Of the approximately 190 retained HIV repertoires, roughly 61 were collected before and under 150 after ART initiation. Repertoires were downsampled to 5000 TRB nucleotide sequences, with summary statistics averaged over 100 downsampling iterations. Only TRB sequences with CDR3 regions of at least seven amino acids were retained for analysis. Diversity was measured with a Shannon entropy-derived clonality score and the Gini coefficient. Repertoire networks linked the top 5000 CDR3 amino acid sequences whenever two sequences differed by an edit distance of one. GLIPH2 predicted antigen specificity groups and MHC restriction for TRB CDR3 amino acid sequences. To flag known CMV, EBV, HIV or tissue antigen associations, CDR3 amino acid sequences were matched against VDJdb and McPAS-TCR. Pre-ART, post-ART and control groups were compared with Wilcoxon signed-rank tests and Holm-Bonferroni correction. TCRdb stores this immuneACCESS table with in-frame sequences only. Part of the clones is absent; in the studies checked, under half of the shortfall reflects unresolved V genes, and no reason is known for the rest. Clonal size and the V and J genes are those of that table, whereas D and trimming came from the DNA. Here the sample has about 36,000 clones; 70% to 90% occur a single time. The ten largest account for about 10% of the sample.

This receptor was taken from a man aged 18 to 30 with HIV. Here the chain combines TRBV9 and TRBJ2-2, with 8 bases matching TRBD2. Sequenced material: unsorted PBMCs, taken 2.2 years after starting antiretroviral therapy. The CDR3 is CASSVVAAGGNTGELFF. The nucleotides are TGTGCCAGCAGCGTAGTAGCTGCGGGGGGGAACACCGGGGAGCTGTTTTTT. With the rest looked up from the reference TRBV9 and TRBJ2-2 genes rather than sequenced, the full variable domain is DSGVTQTPKHLITATGQRVTLRCSPRSGDLSVYWYQQSLDQGLQFLIQYYNGEERAKGNILERFSAQQFPDLHSELNLSSLELGDSALYFCASSVVAAGGNTGELFFGEGSRLTVL.